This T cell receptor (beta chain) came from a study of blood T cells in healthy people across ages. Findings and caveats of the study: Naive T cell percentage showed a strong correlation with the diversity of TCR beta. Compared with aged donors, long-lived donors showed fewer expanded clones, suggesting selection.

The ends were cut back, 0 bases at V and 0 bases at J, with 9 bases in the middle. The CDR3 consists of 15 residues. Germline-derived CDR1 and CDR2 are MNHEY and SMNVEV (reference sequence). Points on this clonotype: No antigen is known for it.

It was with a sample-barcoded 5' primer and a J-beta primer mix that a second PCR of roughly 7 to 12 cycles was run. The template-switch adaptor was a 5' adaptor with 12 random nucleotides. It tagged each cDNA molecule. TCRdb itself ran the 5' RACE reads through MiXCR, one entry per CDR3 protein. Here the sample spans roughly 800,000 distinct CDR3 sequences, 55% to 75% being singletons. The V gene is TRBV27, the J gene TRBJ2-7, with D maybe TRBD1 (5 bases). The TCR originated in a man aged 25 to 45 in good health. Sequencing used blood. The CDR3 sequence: CASSLSRTISYEQYF. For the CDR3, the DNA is TGTGCCAGCAGTTTATCCCGGACAATCTCCTACGAGCAGTACTTC.